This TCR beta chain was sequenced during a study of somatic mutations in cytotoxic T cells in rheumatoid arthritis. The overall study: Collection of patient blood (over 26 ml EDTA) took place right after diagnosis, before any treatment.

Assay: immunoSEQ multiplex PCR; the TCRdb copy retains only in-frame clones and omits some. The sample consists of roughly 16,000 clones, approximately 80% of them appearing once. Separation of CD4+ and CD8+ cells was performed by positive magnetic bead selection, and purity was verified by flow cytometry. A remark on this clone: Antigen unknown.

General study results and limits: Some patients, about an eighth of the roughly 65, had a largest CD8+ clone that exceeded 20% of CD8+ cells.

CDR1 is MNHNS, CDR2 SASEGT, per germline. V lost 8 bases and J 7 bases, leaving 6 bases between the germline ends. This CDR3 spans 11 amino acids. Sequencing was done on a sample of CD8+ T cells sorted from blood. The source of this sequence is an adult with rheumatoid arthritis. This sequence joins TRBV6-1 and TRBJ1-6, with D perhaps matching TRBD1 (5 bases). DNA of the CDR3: TGTGCCAGCCGGGGGAATTCACCCCTCCACTTT. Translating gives CASRGNSPLHF.